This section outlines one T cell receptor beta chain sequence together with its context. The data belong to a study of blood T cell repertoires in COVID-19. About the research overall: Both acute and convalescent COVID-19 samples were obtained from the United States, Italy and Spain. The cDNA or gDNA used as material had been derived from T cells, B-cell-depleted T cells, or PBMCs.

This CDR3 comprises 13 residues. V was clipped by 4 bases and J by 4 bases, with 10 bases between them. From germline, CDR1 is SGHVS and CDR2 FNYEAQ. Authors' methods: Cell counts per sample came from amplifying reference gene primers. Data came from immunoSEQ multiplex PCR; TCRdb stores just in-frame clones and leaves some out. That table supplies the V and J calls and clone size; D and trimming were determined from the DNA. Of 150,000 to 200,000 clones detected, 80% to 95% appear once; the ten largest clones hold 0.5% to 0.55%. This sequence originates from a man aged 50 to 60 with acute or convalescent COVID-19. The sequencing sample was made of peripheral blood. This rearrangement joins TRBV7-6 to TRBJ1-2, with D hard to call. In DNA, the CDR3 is TGTGCCAGCAGCTCCGGGATGACCTATGGCTACACCTTC. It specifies CASSSGMTYGYTF.